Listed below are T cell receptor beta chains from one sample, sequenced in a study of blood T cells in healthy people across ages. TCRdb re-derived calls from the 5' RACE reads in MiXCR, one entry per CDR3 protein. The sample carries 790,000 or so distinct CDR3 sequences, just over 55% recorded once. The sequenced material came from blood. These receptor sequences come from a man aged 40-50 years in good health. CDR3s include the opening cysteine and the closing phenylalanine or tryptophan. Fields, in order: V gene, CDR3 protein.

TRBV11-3	CASSSLWGESLYEKYF
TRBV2	CASSGGGSGNEQFF
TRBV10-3	CAITSKIQETQYF
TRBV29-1	CSVQNTRQGPTDTQYF
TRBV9	CASSVDLRQGLQETQYF
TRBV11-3	CASSLGLGVTTNTGELFF
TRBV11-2	CASSPRQGTTDTQYF
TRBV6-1	CASISSSYEQYF
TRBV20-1	CSARSSGGETQYF
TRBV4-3	CASSQEAGPDTQYF
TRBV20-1	CSSSRLAGRTGELFF
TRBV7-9	CASRGGPEKLFF
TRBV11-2	CASSVPGGANEKLFF
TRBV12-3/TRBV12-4	CASSRNTGGLRSAEAFF
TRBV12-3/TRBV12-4	CASGRLYNSPLHF
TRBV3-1	CASSQEGGKAQYF
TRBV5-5	CASSLIGGTQAHGYTF
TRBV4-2	CTSSQELRQGVQYF
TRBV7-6	CASSLATSNSGHNYNEQFF
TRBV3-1	CASSLRGTGDEQYF
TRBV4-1	CASRDRGSYGYTF
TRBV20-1	CSATGQGGYNEQFF
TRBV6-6	CASRLGPSVKLFF
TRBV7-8	CASSRRRSGTDFSYTQYF
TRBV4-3	CASSRRGQGVGSGSNEQYF
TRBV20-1	CSADYRTNNQPQHF
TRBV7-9	CASSVTSGSQETQYF
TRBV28	CASSLEGGGDSGAYGYTF
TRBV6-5	CASRTDRVFSPLHF
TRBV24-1	CATSERGQGAREQYF
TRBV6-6	CASSSGQEGNEQFF
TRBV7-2	CASSLVRIGESPLHF
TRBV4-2	CASSLSLDAGTDTQYF
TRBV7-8	CASSLVWTHQETQYF
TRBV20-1	CSASLAGLAAGGNEQYF
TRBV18	CASSPLASGDYEQYF
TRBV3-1	CASSPLRGGYTF
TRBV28	CASSLGTGSETQYF
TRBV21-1	CASSKWRGAHYEQYF
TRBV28	CASSLLPQDEQYF
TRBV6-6	CASSYGDEAGYTF
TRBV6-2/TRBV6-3	CASSYSRVFAGDQETQYF
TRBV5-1	CASRSRTSGSTDTQYF
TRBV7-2	CASSLSQGASQPQHF
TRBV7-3	CASSLASSSYNEQFF
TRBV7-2	CASSLDSETQYF
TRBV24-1	CATSDPSLAGRTDTQYF
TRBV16	CASSHSAGAYGYTF
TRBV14	CASSQVGGFAQNIQYF
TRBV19	CASSIPQGTWERVGAFF
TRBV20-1	CSARGLAGVADTQYF
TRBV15	CATSRDYGRDNRDNEQFF
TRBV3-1	CASSPINSNNEQFF
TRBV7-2	CASNSLAGNPSTDTQYF
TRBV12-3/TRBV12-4	CASSPKAGGWVYGYTF
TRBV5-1	CASSLAPGLQNNEQFF
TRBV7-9	CASPTSGGPNTGELFF
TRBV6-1	CASSEGGSGRFNEQFF
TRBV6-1	CASSEGLGGYEQYF